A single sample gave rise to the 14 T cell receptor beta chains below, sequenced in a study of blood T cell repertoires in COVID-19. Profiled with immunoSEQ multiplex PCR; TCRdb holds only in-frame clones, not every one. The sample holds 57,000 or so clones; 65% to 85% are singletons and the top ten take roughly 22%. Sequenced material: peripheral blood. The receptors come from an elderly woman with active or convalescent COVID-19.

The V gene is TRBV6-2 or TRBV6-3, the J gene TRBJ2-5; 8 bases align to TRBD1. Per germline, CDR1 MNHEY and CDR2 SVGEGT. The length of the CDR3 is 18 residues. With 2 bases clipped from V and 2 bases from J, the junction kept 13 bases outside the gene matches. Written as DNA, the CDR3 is TGTGCCAGCAGTTACGTTATCAAGGACAGGGTATCGCAAGAGACCCAGTACTTC. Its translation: CASSYVIKDRVSQETQYF.

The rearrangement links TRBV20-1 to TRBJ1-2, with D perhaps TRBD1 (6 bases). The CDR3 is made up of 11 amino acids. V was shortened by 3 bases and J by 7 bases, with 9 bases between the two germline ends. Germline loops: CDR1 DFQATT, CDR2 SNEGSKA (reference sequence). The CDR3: CSARVRGGYTF. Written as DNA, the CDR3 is TGCAGTGCTAGGGTCAGGGGTGGCTACACCTTC.

CDR3 DNA sequence: TGTGCCAGCAGCGGCCCCCGGGACAGGGGCACCGGGGAGCTGTTTTTT. Protein product: CASSGPRDRGTGELFF. The V and J genes are TRBV5-6 and TRBJ2-2; 10 bases align to TRBD1. Germline V lookup: CDR1 SGHDT, CDR2 YYEEEE. This CDR3 region has 16 residues. Trimming at V came to 4 bases and at J to 4 bases, leaving 7 bases not matched to a gene.

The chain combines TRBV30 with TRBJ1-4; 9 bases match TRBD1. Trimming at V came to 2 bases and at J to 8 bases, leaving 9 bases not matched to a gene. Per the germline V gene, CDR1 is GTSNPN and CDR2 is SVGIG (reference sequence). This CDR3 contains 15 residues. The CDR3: CAWSTRTGADEKLFF. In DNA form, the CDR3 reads TGTGCCTGGAGTACTAGGACAGGGGCGGACGAAAAACTGTTTTTT.

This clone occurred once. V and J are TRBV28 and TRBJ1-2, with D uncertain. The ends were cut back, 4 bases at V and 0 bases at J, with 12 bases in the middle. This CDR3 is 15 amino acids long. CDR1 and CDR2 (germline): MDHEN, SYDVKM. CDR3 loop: CASSSTGKPNYGYTF. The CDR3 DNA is TGTGCCAGCAGTTCCACCGGGAAACCTAACTATGGCTACACCTTC.

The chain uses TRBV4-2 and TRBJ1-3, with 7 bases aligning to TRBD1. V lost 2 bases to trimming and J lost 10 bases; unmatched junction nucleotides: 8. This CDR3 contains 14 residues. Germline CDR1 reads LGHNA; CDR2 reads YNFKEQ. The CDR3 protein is CASSQNEGGLTIYF. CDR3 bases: TGTGCCAGCAGCCAAAATGAAGGGGGCTTGACCATATATTTT.

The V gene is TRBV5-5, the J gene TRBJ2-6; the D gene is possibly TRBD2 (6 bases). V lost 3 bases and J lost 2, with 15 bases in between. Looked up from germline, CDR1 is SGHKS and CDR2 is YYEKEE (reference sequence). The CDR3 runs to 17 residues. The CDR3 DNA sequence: TGTGCCAGCAGCTCCTATAGGGGAGGCACTGGGGCCAACGTCCTGACTTTC. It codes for CASSSYRGGTGANVLTF. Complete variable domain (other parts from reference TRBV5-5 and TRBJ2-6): DAGVTQSPTHLIKTRGQQVTLRCSPISGHKSVSWYQQVLGQGPQFIFQYYEKEERGRGNFPDRFSARQFPNYSSELNVNALLLGDSALYLCASSSYRGGTGANVLTFGAGSRLTVL.

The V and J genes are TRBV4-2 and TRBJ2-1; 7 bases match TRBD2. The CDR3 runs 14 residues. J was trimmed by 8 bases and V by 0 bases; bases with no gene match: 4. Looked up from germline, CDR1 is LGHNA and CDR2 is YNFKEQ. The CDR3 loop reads CASSQDRTSDEQFF. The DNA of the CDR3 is TGTGCCAGCAGCCAAGATAGGACTAGTGATGAGCAGTTCTTC.

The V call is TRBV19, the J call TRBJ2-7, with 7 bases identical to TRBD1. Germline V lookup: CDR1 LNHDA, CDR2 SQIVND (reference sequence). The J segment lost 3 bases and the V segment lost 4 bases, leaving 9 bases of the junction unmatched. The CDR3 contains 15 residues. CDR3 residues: CASSRRNRGFYEQYF. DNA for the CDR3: TGTGCCAGTAGTAGGCGGAACAGGGGTTTCTACGAGCAGTACTTC.

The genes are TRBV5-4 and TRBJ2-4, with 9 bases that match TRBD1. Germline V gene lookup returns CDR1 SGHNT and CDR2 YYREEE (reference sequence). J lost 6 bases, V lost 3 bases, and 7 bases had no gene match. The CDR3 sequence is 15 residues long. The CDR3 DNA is TGTGCCAGCAGCTCGAGTGACAGGGGGTTAAACATTCAGTACTTC. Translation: CASSSSDRGLNIQYF.

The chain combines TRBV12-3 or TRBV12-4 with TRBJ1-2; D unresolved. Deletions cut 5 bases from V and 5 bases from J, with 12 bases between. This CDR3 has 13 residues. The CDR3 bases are TGTGCCAGCAGTCCGAAGCCCAATTATGGCTACACCTTC. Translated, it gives CASSPKPNYGYTF.

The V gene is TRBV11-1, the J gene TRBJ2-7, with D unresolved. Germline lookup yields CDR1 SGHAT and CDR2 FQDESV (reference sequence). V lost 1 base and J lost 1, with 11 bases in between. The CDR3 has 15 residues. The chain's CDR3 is CASSLVSVRSYEQYF. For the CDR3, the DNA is TGTGCCAGCAGCTTAGTCTCAGTGAGGTCCTACGAGCAGTACTTC.

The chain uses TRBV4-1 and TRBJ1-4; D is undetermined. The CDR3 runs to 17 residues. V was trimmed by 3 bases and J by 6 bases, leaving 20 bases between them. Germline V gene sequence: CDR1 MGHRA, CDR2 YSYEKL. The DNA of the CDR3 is TGCGCCAGCAGCCAGGCCCCACAGTCCCGAGCGGATGAAAAACTGTTTTTT. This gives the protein CASSQAPQSRADEKLFF.

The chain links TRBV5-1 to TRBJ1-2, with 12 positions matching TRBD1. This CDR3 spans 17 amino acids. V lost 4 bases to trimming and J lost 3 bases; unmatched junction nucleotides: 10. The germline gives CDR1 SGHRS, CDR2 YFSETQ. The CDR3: CASSQLGTGGMDYGYTF. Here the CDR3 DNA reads TGCGCCAGCAGCCAGCTCGGGACAGGGGGCATGGACTATGGCTACACCTTC. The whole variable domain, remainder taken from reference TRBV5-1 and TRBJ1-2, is KAGVTQTPRYLIKTRGQQVTLSCSPISGHRSVSWYQQTPGQGLQFLFEYFSETQRNKGNFPGRFSGRQFSNSRSEMNVSTLELGDSALYLCASSQLGTGGMDYGYTFGSGTRLTVV.